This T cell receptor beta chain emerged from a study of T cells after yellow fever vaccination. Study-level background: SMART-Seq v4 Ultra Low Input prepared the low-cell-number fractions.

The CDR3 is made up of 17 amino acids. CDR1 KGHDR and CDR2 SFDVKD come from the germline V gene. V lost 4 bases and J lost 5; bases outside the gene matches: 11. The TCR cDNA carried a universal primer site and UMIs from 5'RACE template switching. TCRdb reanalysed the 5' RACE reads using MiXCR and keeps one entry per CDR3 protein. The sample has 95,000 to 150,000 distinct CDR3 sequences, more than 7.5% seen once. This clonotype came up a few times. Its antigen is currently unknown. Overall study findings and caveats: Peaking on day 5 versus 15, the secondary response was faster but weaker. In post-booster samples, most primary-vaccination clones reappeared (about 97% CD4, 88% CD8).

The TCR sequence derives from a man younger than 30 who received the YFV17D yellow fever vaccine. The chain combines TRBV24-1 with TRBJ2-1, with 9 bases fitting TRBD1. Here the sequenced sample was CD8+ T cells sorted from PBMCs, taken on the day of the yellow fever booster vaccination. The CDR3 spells CATSDIRTGAEHNEQFF. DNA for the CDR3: TGTGCCACCAGTGACATCAGGACAGGGGCTGAACACAATGAGCAGTTCTTC.